Below are 21 T cell receptor beta chains sequenced from a single sample in a study of T cell responses to AZD1222 COVID-19 vaccine. Sequencing was performed with immunoSEQ multiplex PCR; in TCRdb, only in-frame clones are kept and a portion is missing. This table has 150,000 to 200,000 clones, around 90% appearing once. The sequenced sample was peripheral blood, obtained 28 days after the second AZD1222 dose. The receptors come from an adult who received the AZD1222 COVID-19 vaccine.

This chain uses TRBV10-1 with TRBJ2-1, with 9 bases lining up with TRBD2. The junction had 7 bases not matched to a gene; V was cut back by 2 bases and J by 8 bases. Germline loops: CDR1 WNHNN, CDR2 SYGVQD (reference sequence). The CDR3 is 15 residues long. CDR3 bases: TGCGCCAGCAGTGAGCTAGCGGGGCCCCAGGATGAGCAGTTCTTC. This translates into CASSELAGPQDEQFF.

This sequence joins TRBV25-1 and TRBJ1-2; 7 positions match TRBD1. Looked up from germline, CDR1 is MGHDK and CDR2 is SYGVNS. V lost 10 bases to trimming and J lost 4 bases; unmatched junction nucleotides: 9. This CDR3 spans 13 amino acids. CDR3 sequence (DNA): TGTGCCAACACTCGGACAGGAGCCTATGGCTACACCTTC. Protein product: CANTRTGAYGYTF.

The rearrangement links TRBV1 to TRBJ2-3. TRBV1 is deemed a pseudogene. This CDR3 has 15 residues. CDR3 protein: CTSSQARTGPDTQYF. The CDR3 nucleotides are TGCACCAGCAGCCAAGCTCGGACGGGGCCAGATACGCAGTATTTT.

J is TRBJ2-1 and V is TRBV27; 14 nucleotides line up with TRBD2. Germline V lookup: CDR1 MNHEY, CDR2 SMNVEV (reference sequence). The CDR3 has 16 amino acids. Germline trimming cut 6 bases from V and 7 bases from J; bases unmatched to any gene: 8. CDR3 sequence reads: CASRRIGTSGSNEQFF. CDR3 nucleotides: TGTGCCAGCAGGCGAATAGGGACTAGCGGGAGTAATGAGCAGTTCTTC.

The V and J genes are TRBV7-9 and TRBJ2-7; D is possibly TRBD1 or TRBD2 (5 bases each). V was shortened by 5 bases and J by 3 bases, with 8 bases between the two germline ends. The germline CDR1 and CDR2 sequences are SEHNR and FQNEAQ (reference sequence). The CDR3 contains 12 residues. The chain's CDR3 is CASSPGRYEQYF. The CDR3, as DNA: TGTGCCAGCAGCCCGGGACGCTACGAGCAGTACTTC.

This chain connects TRBV2 to TRBJ2-4, with D hard to call. V lost 5 bases, J lost 3 bases, and 14 bases lay in between. The CDR3 runs to 15 residues. Per germline, CDR1 SNHLY and CDR2 FYNNEI. DNA of the CDR3: TGTGCCAGCAGTATTGGATCAGCGTTCAAAAACATTCAGTACTTC. It is translated as CASSIGSAFKNIQYF.

This chain uses TRBV3-1 (or the pseudogene TRBV3-2) with TRBJ1-6; unclear D gene. Germline V gives CDR1 LGHDT, CDR2 YNNKEL (reference sequence). V was cut by 4 bases and J by 7 bases, with 11 bases left in between. CDR3 length equals 14 residues. This chain's CDR3 is CASSPSLGNSPLHF. CDR3 DNA: TGTGCCAGCAGCCCCTCGCTAGGGAATTCACCCCTCCACTTT.

The V gene is TRBV27, the J gene TRBJ1-3; no firm D call. Between the trimmed V and J ends, which lost 5 bases and 0 bases, there was a span of 8 bases. The CDR3 spans 14 residues. Germline CDR1 MNHEY, CDR2 SMNVEV (reference sequence). The CDR3 sequence: CASSPAVSGNTIYF. CDR3 sequence (DNA): TGTGCCAGCAGTCCCGCCGTCTCTGGAAACACCATATATTTT.

The chain employs TRBV7-2 and TRBJ2-7; 10 bases map to TRBD2. Germline CDR1 SGHTA, CDR2 FQGNSA. CDR3 size: 15 residues. Unmatched junction bases numbered 3, after V lost 1 base and J lost 3 bases. As DNA, the CDR3 is TGTGCCAGCAGCTTAGGCCTAGCGGGGGTCTACGAGCAGTACTTC. Amino acids: CASSLGLAGVYEQYF.

CDR3 protein: CAWSVQGGNSPLHF. CDR3 DNA: TGTGCCTGGAGTGTACAGGGCGGGAATTCACCCCTCCACTTT. This chain uses TRBV30 with TRBJ1-6, with a tentative D call TRBD1 (6 bases). CDR3 size: 14 residues. V was pared by 0 bases and J by 7 bases, with 10 bases between. Germline CDR1 is GTSNPN and CDR2 is SVGIG (reference sequence).

This chain joins TRBV21-1 and TRBJ1-3. TRBV21-1 is recorded as a pseudogene. CDR3 size: 17 residues. CDR3 sequence reads: CASSKNGTGSSGNTIYF. The CDR3 bases are TGTGCCAGCAGCAAGAATGGAACGGGGAGCTCTGGAAACACCATATATTTT.

This clone has just a few counts. The chain uses TRBV6-2 or TRBV6-3 and TRBJ1-1; D unresolved. CDR1 is MNHEY and CDR2 is SVGEGT in the germline V gene. This CDR3 has 12 amino acids. The V end was cut by 2 bases, the J end by 8 bases, with 9 bases between. In DNA, the CDR3 is TGTGCCAGCAGTTACCGGCCCACGGAAGCTTTCTTT. It is translated as CASSYRPTEAFF.

DNA for the CDR3: TGCGCCAGCAGCCAAGGACTAGCGGGATATGAGCAGTTCTTC. The encoded protein is CASSQGLAGYEQFF. The chain links TRBV4-3 to TRBJ2-1; TRBD2 matches 11 bases. Germline values: CDR1 LGHNA, CDR2 YSLEER. CDR3 length: 14 amino acids. V trimming: 1 base; J trimming: 8 bases; junction bases outside the gene matches: 1.

The chain employs TRBV28 and TRBJ1-1, with 12 bases aligning to TRBD1. This CDR3 is built from 15 residues. The V gene end was trimmed by 8 bases and the J gene end by 4 bases; junction bases not matched to a gene: 8. The V gene's germline CDR1 is MDHEN and CDR2 SYDVKM. DNA of the CDR3: TGTGCCAGCCCTCCCGGGACAGGGGGCGGCACTGAAGCTTTCTTT. This codes for CASPPGTGGGTEAFF. The full variable domain, its missing parts supplied by reference TRBV28 and TRBJ1-1, is DVKVTQSSRYLVKRTGEKVFLECVQDMDHENMFWYRQDPGLGLRLIYFSYDVKMKEKGDIPEGYSVSREKKERFSLILESASTNQTSMYLCASPPGTGGGTEAFFGQGTRLTVV.

This clone occurred once. V usage is TRBV5-4 and J usage is TRBJ2-7, with a possible D match to TRBD2 (5 bases). V lost 6 bases and J 5 bases, leaving 15 bases between the germline ends. Germline V gives CDR1 SGHNT, CDR2 YYREEE (reference sequence). The CDR3 has 13 amino acids. CDR3 sequence: CASTKFGVHEQYF. CDR3 DNA sequence: TGTGCCAGCACCAAATTCGGGGTTCACGAGCAGTACTTC.

This chain connects TRBV19 to TRBJ1-1; D unclear. The ends were cut back, 4 bases at V and 0 bases at J, with 9 bases in the middle. The CDR3 contains 14 residues. Germline V gene data show CDR1 as LNHDA and CDR2 as SQIVND (reference sequence). CDR3 in amino acids: CASSRTSLNTEAFF. The CDR3 region has the DNA TGTGCCAGTAGTAGGACGTCCCTGAACACTGAAGCTTTCTTT. The whole variable domain, remainder taken from reference TRBV19 and TRBJ1-1, is DGGITQSPKYLFRKEGQNVTLSCEQNLNHDAMYWYRQDPGQGLRLIYYSQIVNDFQKGDIAEGYSVSREKKESFPLTVTSAQKNPTAFYLCASSRTSLNTEAFFGQGTRLTVV.

Here the CDR3 reads CASSLGAAPNEQYF. The CDR3 region has the DNA TGTGCCAGCAGTTTAGGGGCCGCCCCCAACGAGCAGTACTTC. V is TRBV28 and J is TRBJ2-7; possibly TRBD1 for D (5 bases). From germline, CDR1 is MDHEN and CDR2 SYDVKM. The V end lost 2 bases, the J end lost 5 bases, and 13 bases lay between the germline ends. The CDR3 totals 14 residues.

The gene calls are TRBV4-2 and TRBJ1-1; the D gene is possibly TRBD1 (5 bases). This CDR3 spans 16 amino acids. Germline assignment: CDR1 LGHNA and CDR2 YNFKEQ. V lost 4 bases and J 5 bases, leaving 20 bases between the germline ends. The CDR3 loop reads CASSPVGGMRGTEAFF. The CDR3 DNA reads as TGTGCCAGCAGCCCTGTAGGAGGGATGAGGGGTACTGAAGCTTTCTTT.

J is TRBJ1-6 and V is TRBV30, with unresolved D. The V end lost 4 bases, the J end lost 0 bases, and 10 bases lay between the germline ends. The V gene's germline CDR1 is GTSNPN and CDR2 SVGIG (reference sequence). The CDR3 is made up of 15 amino acids. The CDR3 DNA reads TGTGCCTGGATGGGTGAAACCTCCTATAATTCACCCCTCCACTTT. It encodes CAWMGETSYNSPLHF.

The chain is built from TRBV7-9 and TRBJ2-3; 12 bases match TRBD2. The CDR3 covers 15 residues. J gave up 5 bases and V 4 bases, and 4 bases lay outside the gene matches. Germline CDR1 is SEHNR and CDR2 is FQNEAQ (reference sequence). The CDR3 nucleotides are TGTGCCAGCAGCTCTAGCGGGGGGGGTATAGATACGCAGTATTTT. It codes for CASSSSGGGIDTQYF.

This chain joins TRBV6-5 and TRBJ2-7; perhaps TRBD2 as D (5 bases). Germline V gene data show CDR1 as MNHEY and CDR2 as SVGAGI. This CDR3 spans 15 amino acids. Between the trimmed V and J ends, which lost 6 bases and 2 bases, there was a span of 17 bases. In DNA, the CDR3 is TGTGCCAGCAGGACCGTAATCAGCGGAGCCTACGAGCAGTACTTC. Translation: CASRTVISGAYEQYF.